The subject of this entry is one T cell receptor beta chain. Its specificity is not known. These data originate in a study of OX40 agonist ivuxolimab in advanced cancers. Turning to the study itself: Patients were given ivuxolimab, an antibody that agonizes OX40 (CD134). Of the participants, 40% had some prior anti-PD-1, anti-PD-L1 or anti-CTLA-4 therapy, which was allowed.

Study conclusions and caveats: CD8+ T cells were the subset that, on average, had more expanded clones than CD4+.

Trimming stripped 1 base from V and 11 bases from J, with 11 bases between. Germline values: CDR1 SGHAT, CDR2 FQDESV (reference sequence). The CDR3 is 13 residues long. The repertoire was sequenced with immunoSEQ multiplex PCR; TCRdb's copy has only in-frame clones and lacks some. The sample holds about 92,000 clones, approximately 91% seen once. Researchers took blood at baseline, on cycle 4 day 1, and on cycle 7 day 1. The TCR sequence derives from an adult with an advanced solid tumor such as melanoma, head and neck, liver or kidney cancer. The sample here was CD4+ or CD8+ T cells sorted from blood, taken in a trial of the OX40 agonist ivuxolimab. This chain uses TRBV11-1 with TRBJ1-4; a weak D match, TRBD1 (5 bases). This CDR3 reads CASSLEARGKLFF. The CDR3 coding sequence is TGTGCCAGCAGCTTAGAAGCCCGGGGGAAACTGTTTTTT.